What follows are 11 T cell receptor beta chains derived from one specimen sequenced in a study of monozygotic twins with inflammatory bowel disease. Reprocessing the 5' RACE reads, TCRdb reports a single entry for every CDR3 protein and omits DNA. Its listing shows fewer than 200,000 distinct CDR3 sequences. Specimen: blood. The source is a human donor with ulcerative colitis or Crohn's disease, or a healthy co-twin of an affected twin (not recorded which).

This chain uses TRBV10-3 with TRBJ2-5. CDR3 size: 12 residues. CDR1 and CDR2 (germline): ENHRY, SYGVKD. CDR3: CAVSGLQETQYF.

V and J are TRBV3-1 and TRBJ2-7; TCRdb gives TRBD1 as the D gene, but with no DNA this cannot be confirmed. CDR1 and CDR2 from the germline V gene are LGHDT and YNNKEL (reference sequence). There are 14 residues in the CDR3. The CDR3 loop is CASSVQPWSYEQYF.

The chain joins TRBV7-2 to TRBJ2-7; the TCRdb D gene call, TRBD1, has no DNA to confirm it. The CDR3 is 15 amino acids. Germline CDR1 is SGHTA and CDR2 is FQGNSA. CDR3 sequence: CASSRTGMVAYEQYF.

V gene TRBV6-2 or TRBV6-3 combines with J gene TRBJ2-3. This CDR3 has 13 residues. CDR1 is MNHEY and CDR2 is SVGEGT in the germline V gene. CDR3 protein: CASSYLFTDTQYF.

V is TRBV6-5 and J is TRBJ1-4. CDR1 and CDR2 (germline): MNHEY, SVGAGI. The CDR3 covers 13 residues. CDR3 sequence: CASKPGMNEKLFF.

This chain joins TRBV7-9 and TRBJ2-1; the TRBD2 assignment by TCRdb is unverifiable without DNA. The CDR3 sequence is 17 residues long. The germline CDR1 and CDR2 sequences are SEHNR and FQNEAQ (reference sequence). CDR3: CASSYSAGTSGKNEQFF.

The gene calls are TRBV6-1 and TRBJ2-7. Germline V CDR1 and CDR2: MNHNS, SASEGT. The CDR3 is made up of 14 amino acids. CDR3 sequence: CASSISGRSYEQYF.

The CDR3 sequence is CASSPLDVFPTEAFF. The chain couples TRBV27 to TRBJ1-1; TCRdb lists TRBD1, though no DNA is available to test this call. CDR3 size: 15 residues. Germline assignment: CDR1 MNHEY and CDR2 SMNVEV (reference sequence).

The rearrangement links TRBV10-2 to TRBJ2-7. The CDR3 runs 12 residues. Germline CDR1 reads WSHSY; CDR2 reads SAAADI. The CDR3 loop is CATSSEAYEQYF.

The chain recombines TRBV14 with TRBJ2-3; TCRdb gives TRBD1 as the D gene, but with no DNA this cannot be confirmed. The V gene's germline CDR1 is SGHDN and CDR2 FVKESK. This CDR3 is 16 amino acids long. The CDR3 reads CASSQAPGQGLDTQYF.

V and J are TRBV27 and TRBJ1-5. The germline gives CDR1 MNHEY, CDR2 SMNVEV (reference sequence). This CDR3 has 15 amino acids. The CDR3 sequence: CASSLNGHSNQPQHF.